A selection of T cell receptor beta chains follows, all from one sample in a study of Graves' ophthalmopathy and Graves' hyperthyroidism. TCRdb reprocessed the multiplex PCR reads with MiXCR, giving one entry per CDR3 protein. This table has about 740,000 distinct CDR3 sequences, about 44% appearing once. Material: peripheral blood. The receptors derive from an adult man with Graves' ophthalmopathy. CDR3s include the opening cysteine and the closing phenylalanine or tryptophan. The D gene is left open where the match is weak. Some rows mark clone size as missing; the rest say once, few, many or name a class of expanded clone.

J gene,clone size,D gene,V gene,CDR3 DNA,CDR3 protein
TRBJ2-7,-,-,TRBV9,TGTGCCAGCAGCGTAGCCGTCAGGAAAGGCTCCTACGAGCAGTACTTC,CASSVAVRKGSYEQYF
TRBJ2-6,-,-,TRBV19,TGTGCCTGGAGGGACGGGGCGTACTCTGGGGCCAACGTCCTGACTTTC,CAWRDGAYSGANVLTF
TRBJ1-3,-,TRBD1,TRBV20-1,TGCAGTGCTAGGGACAGGGTCCGCCCTATCTCTGGAAACACCATATATTTT,CSARDRVRPISGNTIYF
TRBJ1-6,few,-,TRBV20-1,TGCAGTGCTAGCGACAGCTCCTATAATTCACCCCTCCACTTT,CSASDSSYNSPLHF
TRBJ2-5,-,TRBD2,TRBV2,TGTGCCAGCAGAAGCGGGAGGGCACATAACCAAGAGACCCAGTACTTC,CASRSGRAHNQETQYF
TRBJ1-5,many,TRBD1,TRBV20-1,TGCAGTGCTAGACCTGACAGGGGGCGCGCGCGTCAGCCCCAGCATTTT,CSARPDRGRARQPQHF
TRBJ2-7,-,-,TRBV5-4,TGTGCCAGCAGCCAAGGATACGGGCAGTACTTC,CASSQGYGQYF
TRBJ2-7,many,TRBD2,TRBV20-1,TGCAGTGCTACCGGGACTAGCGTTGCCTACGAGCAGTACTTC,CSATGTSVAYEQYF
TRBJ2-2,many,TRBD1,TRBV2,TGTGCCAGCAGGGGACAGGCCAAGTCCGGGGAGCTGTTTTTT,CASRGQAKSGELFF
TRBJ1-1,many,-,TRBV7-9,TGTGCCAGCAGCTTAGCCCAGGTAAACACTGAAGCTTTCTTT,CASSLAQVNTEAFF
TRBJ1-3,-,-,TRBV20-1,TGCAGTGCTAGAGCAGGGGACCCCTACTCTGGAAACACCATATATTTT,CSARAGDPYSGNTIYF
TRBJ1-6,-,-,TRBV2,TGTGCCAGCAGGGACGCCAGGGGTTATAATTCACCCCTCCACTTT,CASRDARGYNSPLHF
TRBJ2-2,many,-,TRBV7-9,TGTGCCAGTAGTCCCCCCCCCGGGGAGCTGTTTTTT,CASSPPPGELFF
TRBJ1-6,many,TRBD1,TRBV11-2,TGTGCCAGCACCTTGGACAGGGTTAATTCACCCCTCCACTTT,CASTLDRVNSPLHF
TRBJ2-7,-,-,TRBV11-2,TGTGCCCGTGGACCGTACGAGCAGTACTTC,CARGPYEQYF
TRBJ1-5,many,-,TRBV2,TGTGCCAGCGCGCCAATGAGAGTCAATCAGCCCCAGCATTTT,CASAPMRVNQPQHF
TRBJ2-6,many,TRBD1,TRBV7-9,TGTGCCAGCAGCCTCCGGACAGGAACCTTCTCTGGGGCCAACGTCCTGACTTTC,CASSLRTGTFSGANVLTF
TRBJ1-1,few,-,TRBV20-1,TGCAGTGCTAGTGAACGGCGTTTAACTGAAGCTTTCTTT,CSASERRLTEAFF
TRBJ2-3,-,-,TRBV7-2,TGTGCCAGCAGCGTAAGGGGTGGTAGAGATACGCAGTATTTT,CASSVRGGRDTQYF
TRBJ2-7,-,-,TRBV7-9,TGTGCCAGCAGCTCCGCCCCTAGCGCCTACGAGCAGTACTTC,CASSSAPSAYEQYF
TRBJ1-3,once,-,TRBV7-3,TGTGCCAGCAGCCAAGATGTTGGGGACACTGGAAACACCATATATTTT,CASSQDVGDTGNTIYF
TRBJ1-2,-,-,TRBV25-1,TGTGCCAGCAGTGAACGTTCGGGGAGCTATGGCTACACCTTC,CASSERSGSYGYTF
TRBJ1-1,-,-,TRBV7-9,TGTGCCAGCAGCTTACTGATAGGGGGGGACACTGAAGCTTTCTTT,CASSLLIGGDTEAFF
TRBJ2-5,-,-,TRBV15,TGTGCCACCAGCGGCTCCGGGTTCCTTCCTCAAGAGACCCAGTACTTC,CATSGSGFLPQETQYF
TRBJ1-5,few,TRBD1,TRBV6-5,TGTGCCAGCAGCCCCGGTCCCGGGACAGGGATCAATCAGCCCCAGCATTTT,CASSPGPGTGINQPQHF
TRBJ2-7,few,-,TRBV20-1,TGCAGTGCTTCCGACGGGGGTCCATCCTACGAGCAGTACTTC,CSASDGGPSYEQYF
TRBJ2-7,-,TRBD1,TRBV10-3,TGTGCCATCAGGCGGACAGGGAAGAACGAGCAGTACTTC,CAIRRTGKNEQYF
TRBJ2-5,-,-,TRBV14,TGTGCCAGCAGCGTAGCGGGGACAGTCCAAGAGACCCAGTACTTC,CASSVAGTVQETQYF
TRBJ1-5,few,TRBD1,TRBV24-1,TGTGCCAGCACTCCTGGACAGGAATTCAATCAGCCCCAGCATTTT,CASTPGQEFNQPQHF
TRBJ2-7,-,-,TRBV29-1,TGCAGCGTTGAAGATCTCGCAGGCGGGCACGAGCAGTACTTC,CSVEDLAGGHEQYF
TRBJ2-7,-,TRBD1,TRBV25-1,TGTGCCAGCAGTACTTTGGACAGGGCGACCTACGAGCAGTACTTC,CASSTLDRATYEQYF
TRBJ1-5,-,-,TRBV27,TGTGCCAGCAGTTTAGGGTCAGTTCAGCCCCAGCATTTT,CASSLGSVQPQHF
TRBJ2-2,-,-,TRBV2,TGTGCCAGCAGTGGTATTAGCCGGAACACCGGGGAGCTGTTTTTT,CASSGISRNTGELFF
TRBJ1-2,-,-,TRBV7-3,TGTGCCAGCAGCCGAGTAGCGGGAGGTGGCTACACCTTC,CASSRVAGGGYTF
TRBJ1-2,few,-,TRBV6-6,TGTGCCAGCAGTTACCTCGCCAGGGAAGCGTATGGCTACACCTTC,CASSYLAREAYGYTF
TRBJ1-1,-,-,TRBV19,TGTGCCAGTAGTTCCTGGGACGGTTACACTGAAGCTTTCTTT,CASSSWDGYTEAFF
TRBJ2-5,-,-,TRBV5-6,TGTGCCAGCAGCTTGTTCTCCACAGCGCTGAACCAAGAGACCCAGTACTTC,CASSLFSTALNQETQYF
TRBJ1-5,many,TRBD1,TRBV2,TGTGCCAGCACCCAAGACAGGGGTGGCAATCAGCCCCAGCATTTT,CASTQDRGGNQPQHF
TRBJ1-2,-,TRBD1,TRBV9,TGTGTCAGAAGTGCTGGACAGGGTTACTATGGCTACACCTTC,CVRSAGQGYYGYTF